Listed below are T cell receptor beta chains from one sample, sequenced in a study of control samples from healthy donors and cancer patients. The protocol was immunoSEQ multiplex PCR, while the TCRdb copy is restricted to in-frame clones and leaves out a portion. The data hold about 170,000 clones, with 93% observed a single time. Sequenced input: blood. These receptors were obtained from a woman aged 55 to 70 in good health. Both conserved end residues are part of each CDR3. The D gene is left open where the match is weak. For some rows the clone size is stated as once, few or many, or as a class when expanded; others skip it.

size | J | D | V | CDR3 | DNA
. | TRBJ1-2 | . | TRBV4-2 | CASSYTTGFYGYTF | TGTGCCAGCAGCTACACCACAGGGTTCTATGGCTACACCTTC
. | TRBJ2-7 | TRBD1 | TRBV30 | CAWSVRTGSSRDSYEQYF | TGTGCCTGGAGTGTTAGGACAGGGTCGTCAAGGGACTCCTACGAGCAGTACTTC
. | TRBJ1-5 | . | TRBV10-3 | CAISELGQPQHF | TGTGCCATCAGTGAGTTGGGACAGCCCCAGCATTTT
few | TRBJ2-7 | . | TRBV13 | CASYVRGSYEQYF | TGTGCCAGCTACGTCAGGGGTTCCTACGAGCAGTACTTC
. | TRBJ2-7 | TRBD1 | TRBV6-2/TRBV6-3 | CASSPDRVIYEQYF | TGTGCCAGCAGTCCCGACAGGGTAATCTACGAGCAGTACTTC
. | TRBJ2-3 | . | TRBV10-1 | CASSDQGGGASDTQYF | TGCGCCAGCAGTGACCAAGGTGGCGGGGCGTCAGATACGCAGTATTTT
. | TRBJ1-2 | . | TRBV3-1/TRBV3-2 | CASSPGTRVGGNYGYTF | TGTGCCAGCAGCCCAGGTACCAGGGTCGGTGGTAACTATGGCTACACCTTC
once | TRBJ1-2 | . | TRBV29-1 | CSVTGNYGYTF | TGCAGCGTTACAGGGAACTATGGCTACACCTTC
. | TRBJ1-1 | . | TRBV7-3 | CASSPSGPMNTEAFF | TGTGCCAGCAGCCCTTCGGGACCCATGAACACTGAAGCTTTCTTT
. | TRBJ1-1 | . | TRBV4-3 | CASNWRAGLGTEAFF | TGCGCCAGCAACTGGAGGGCAGGGCTGGGCACTGAAGCTTTCTTT
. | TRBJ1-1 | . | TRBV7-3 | CASSLTAGMNTEAFF | TGTGCCAGCAGCTTAACGGCAGGGATGAACACTGAAGCTTTCTTT
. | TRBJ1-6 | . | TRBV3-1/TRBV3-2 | CASSLVSRAPNSPLHF | TGTGCCAGCAGCCTAGTCAGTAGGGCCCCTAATTCACCCCTCCACTTT
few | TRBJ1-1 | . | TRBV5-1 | CASSSTGAGNTEAFF | TGCGCCAGCAGCTCCACGGGGGCCGGTAACACTGAAGCTTTCTTT
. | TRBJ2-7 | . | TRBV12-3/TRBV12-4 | CASSTGITYEQYF | TGTGCCAGCAGCACAGGGATAACCTACGAGCAGTACTTC
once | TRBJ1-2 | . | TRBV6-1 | CASSEGGHRFYGYTF | TGTGCCAGCAGTGAAGGGGGACACCGCTTCTATGGCTACACCTTC
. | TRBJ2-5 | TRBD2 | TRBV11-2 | CASSRTSGGALLETQYF | TGTGCCAGCAGTCGGACTAGCGGGGGGGCCCTCCTTGAGACCCAGTACTTC
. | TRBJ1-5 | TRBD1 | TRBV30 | CAWSPDRGPYSNQPQHF | TGTGCCTGGAGTCCGGACAGGGGGCCATATAGCAATCAGCCCCAGCATTTT
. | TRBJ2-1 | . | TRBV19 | CASRTGQYNEQFF | TGTGCCAGTAGGACAGGACAGTACAATGAGCAGTTCTTC
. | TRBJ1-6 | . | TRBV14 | CASSQEDGLNSPLHF | TGTGCCAGCAGCCAAGAAGACGGATTGAATTCACCCCTCCACTTT
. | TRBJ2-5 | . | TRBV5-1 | CASSLVGSQETQYF | TGCGCCAGCAGCTTGGTCGGCAGCCAAGAGACCCAGTACTTC
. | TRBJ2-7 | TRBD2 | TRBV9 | CASSVAGSGGLYEQYF | TGTGCCAGCAGCGTAGCGGGTAGCGGGGGCCTCTACGAGCAGTACTTC
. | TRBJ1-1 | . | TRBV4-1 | CASSHVLDEAFF | TGCGCCAGCAGCCACGTCTTGGATGAAGCTTTCTTT
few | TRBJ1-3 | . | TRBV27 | CASSLNGQGSTIYF | TGTGCCAGCAGTTTGAATGGCCAAGGGTCCACCATATATTTT
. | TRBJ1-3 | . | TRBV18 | CASSPREKSSGNTIYF | TGTGCCAGCTCACCACGGGAGAAGAGCTCTGGAAACACCATATATTTT
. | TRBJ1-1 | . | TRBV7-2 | CASSLAAYFRGGLTNTEAFF | TGTGCCAGCAGCTTAGCCGCTTACTTTCGGGGGGGACTTACAAACACTGAAGCTTTCTTT
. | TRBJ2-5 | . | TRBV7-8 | CASSYNLGLNQETQYF | TGTGCCAGCAGCTATAACTTAGGTTTAAATCAAGAGACCCAGTACTTC
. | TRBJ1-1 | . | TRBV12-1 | CASSFCFSGWTVAPSGNTEAFF | TGTGCCAGCAGCTTTTGTTTCTCCGGGTGGACAGTCGCTCCTTCGGGGAACACTGAAGCTTTCTTT
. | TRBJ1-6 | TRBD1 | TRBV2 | CASSLDREVSPLHF | TGTGCCAGCAGCTTGGACAGGGAGGTCTCACCCCTCCACTTT
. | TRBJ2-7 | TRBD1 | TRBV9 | CASSVAPSGGSGEQYF | TGTGCCAGCAGCGTAGCCCCATCAGGGGGCTCGGGCGAGCAGTACTTC
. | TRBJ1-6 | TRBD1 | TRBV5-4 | CASSANRGLGSPLHF | TGTGCCAGCAGCGCCAACAGGGGGCTAGGATCACCCCTCCACTTT
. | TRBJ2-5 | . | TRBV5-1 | CASSFPGRETQYF | TGCGCCAGCAGCTTCCCGGGACGGGAGACCCAGTACTTC
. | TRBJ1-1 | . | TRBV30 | CAWTEDTNTEAFF | TGTGCCTGGACCGAAGACACGAACACTGAAGCTTTCTTT
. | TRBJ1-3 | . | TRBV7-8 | CASSLGRFPNTIYF | TGTGCCAGCAGCTTAGGACGCTTCCCAAACACCATATATTTT
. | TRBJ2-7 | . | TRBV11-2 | CASSPPRGPDGTTQYF | TGTGCCAGCAGCCCCCCAAGGGGCCCGGACGGGACGACGCAGTACTTC
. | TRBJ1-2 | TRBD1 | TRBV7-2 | CASSPGQGSSYGYTF | TGTGCCAGCAGCCCCGGACAGGGGTCGTCCTATGGCTACACCTTC
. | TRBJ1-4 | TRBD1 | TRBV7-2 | CASSPKDRGRMGTNEKLFF | TGTGCCAGCAGCCCAAAGGACAGGGGGCGCATGGGGACTAATGAAAAACTGTTTTTT
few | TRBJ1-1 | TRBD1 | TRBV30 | CAWRGDRGLNTEAFF | TGTGCCTGGAGGGGGGACAGGGGGCTCAACACTGAAGCTTTCTTT
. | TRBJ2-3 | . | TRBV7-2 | CASSLARTRTDTQYF | TGTGCCAGCAGCTTAGCTCGCACCCGCACAGATACGCAGTATTTT
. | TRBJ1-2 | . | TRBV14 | CASSQDGFYGYTF | TGTGCCAGCAGCCAAGATGGCTTCTACGGCTACACCTTC
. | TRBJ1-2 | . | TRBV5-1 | CASSGAELAYGYTF | TGCGCCAGCAGTGGGGCAGAGCTAGCCTATGGCTACACCTTC
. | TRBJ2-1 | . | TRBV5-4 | CASSLTPRTTRGDEQFF | TGTGCCAGCAGCTTGACTCCTAGAACGACCCGGGGCGATGAGCAGTTCTTC
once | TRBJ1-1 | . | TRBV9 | CASTAGGTEAFF | TGTGCCAGCACCGCCGGGGGCACTGAAGCTTTCTTT
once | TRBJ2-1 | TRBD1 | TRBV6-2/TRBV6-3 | CASSQGDEQFF | TGTGCCAGCAGCCAGGGGGATGAGCAGTTCTTC